The 17 T cell receptor beta chains below were found in one sample sequenced in a study of PD-1 blockade in mismatch repair-deficient tumors (dated by TCRdb to 2016 to 2017). The library relied on the immunoSEQ multiplex PCR assay. TCRdb took over this immuneACCESS table, retaining in-frame rearrangements with V and J assigned. Such tables are incomplete; in checked studies, under half of the missing clones stem from an unresolved V gene, and the remainder is unexplained. The table for this sample lists roughly 15,000 clones; approximately 84% of them were counted only once. The ten largest make up around 3.1% of the sample. The starting material was PBMCs, obtained 4 weeks after starting pembrolizumab. The receptors here all came from an adult with mismatch repair-deficient cancer.

The rearrangement links TRBV6-5 to TRBJ2-5; D remains unclear. Germline V CDR1 and CDR2: MNHEY, SVGAGI. This CDR3 is 13 amino acids long. V lost 2 bases, J lost 5 bases, and 9 bases lay in between. The CDR3, as DNA: TGTGCCAGCAGTTACGGGCACAGTGAGACCCAGTACTTC. Protein sequence: CASSYGHSETQYF.

This chain connects TRBV7-8 to TRBJ2-6; 8 bases fit TRBD2. Germline trimming cut 2 bases from V and 1 base from J; bases unmatched to any gene: 16. CDR1 is SGHVS and CDR2 is FQNEAQ in the germline V gene. The CDR3 extends over 21 amino acids. In nucleotides, the CDR3 is TGTGCCAGCAGCTTACCAATTGCCCAACCAGCGGGAGAGTCTGGGGCCAACGTCCTGACTTTC. This translates into CASSLPIAQPAGESGANVLTF.

V is TRBV7-9 and J is TRBJ1-1, with a tentative D call TRBD1 (6 bases). CDR1 and CDR2 from the germline V gene are SEHNR and FQNEAQ (reference sequence). V lost 3 bases and J 0 bases, leaving 11 bases between the germline ends. This CDR3 has 15 residues. CDR3 coding DNA: TGTGCCAGCAGCTTTTTCACAGGGCTGAACACTGAAGCTTTCTTT. Its protein is CASSFFTGLNTEAFF.

The J gene is TRBJ2-2, the V gene TRBV5-1, with TRBD1 identical over 7 bases. The J segment lost 7 bases and the V segment lost 5 bases, leaving 8 bases of the junction unmatched. This CDR3 comprises 14 residues. The germline CDR1 and CDR2 sequences are SGHRS and YFSETQ. The CDR3 is CASSVGTVDGELFF. The CDR3 DNA reads as TGCGCCAGCAGTGTCGGGACAGTCGACGGGGAGCTGTTTTTT. Together with reference TRBV5-1 and TRBJ2-2, the CDR3 gives the full variable domain: KAGVTQTPRYLIKTRGQQVTLSCSPISGHRSVSWYQQTPGQGLQFLFEYFSETQRNKGNFPGRFSGRQFSNSRSEMNVSTLELGDSALYLCASSVGTVDGELFFGEGSRLTVL.

The chain carries TRBV7-2 and TRBJ1-5; 7 nucleotides align to TRBD1. Unmatched junction bases numbered 11, after V lost 2 bases and J lost 7 bases. Germline lookup yields CDR1 SGHTA and CDR2 FQGNSA. This CDR3 is built from 16 residues. Written as DNA, the CDR3 is TGTGCCAGCAGCTTATCGTCAGGGGGGCTACGGCAGCCCCAGCATTTT. It is translated as CASSLSSGGLRQPQHF. The full variable domain, its missing parts supplied by reference TRBV7-2 and TRBJ1-5, is GAGVSQSPSNKVTEKGKDVELRCDPISGHTALYWYRQSLGQGLEFLIYFQGNSAPDKSGLPSDRFSAERTGGSVSTLTIQRTQQEDSAVYLCASSLSSGGLRQPQHFGDGTRLSIL.

The CDR3 DNA follows: TGTGCCAGCAGTTACCGGCGGGGGTCTAGCACAGATACGCAGTATTTT. It yields the protein CASSYRRGSSTDTQYF. This rearrangement joins TRBV6-5 to TRBJ2-3, with 7 bases that match TRBD2. This CDR3 is 16 amino acids long. CDR1 is MNHEY and CDR2 is SVGAGI in the germline V gene. V shed 2 bases and J 0 bases; nucleotides not matched to a gene: 5.

The V call is TRBV27, the J call TRBJ2-1; TRBD1 matches at 10 bases. CDR3 length: 16 residues. The germline CDR1 and CDR2 sequences are MNHEY and SMNVEV (reference sequence). The V and J ends lost 5 bases and 3 bases, in that order; junction bases with no gene match: 7. CDR3 nucleotide sequence: TGTGCCAGCAGTGCGCGGGACAGGGGTGACTACAATGAGCAGTTCTTC. Translation: CASSARDRGDYNEQFF.

The rearrangement links TRBV2 to TRBJ1-2; 7 positions agree with TRBD1. Germline V gene data show CDR1 as SNHLY and CDR2 as FYNNEI. This CDR3 contains 13 residues. V lost 3 bases, J lost 7 bases, and 5 bases stayed unmatched. CDR3 loop: CASSDGQDPGYTF. CDR3 coding DNA: TGTGCCAGCAGTGACGGACAGGATCCTGGCTACACCTTC.

The V and J genes are TRBV18 and TRBJ2-1, with TRBD1 matching over 8 bases. V trimming: 6 bases; J trimming: 1 base; junction bases outside the gene matches: 14. This CDR3 has 18 residues. Germline CDR1 and CDR2: KGHSH and LQKENI. CDR3 sequence reads: CASSKGDDRGGSYNEQFF. The CDR3 DNA sequence: TGTGCCAGCTCTAAAGGGGACGACAGGGGTGGTTCCTACAATGAGCAGTTCTTC.

The chain is built from TRBV6-4 and TRBJ2-3, with D perhaps matching TRBD2 (5 bases). There are 14 residues in the CDR3. V was pared by 3 bases and J by 2 bases, with 9 bases between. The germline CDR1 and CDR2 sequences are MRHNA and SNTAGT. CDR3 in amino acids: CASSEGEITDTQYF. The CDR3 nucleotides are TGTGCCAGCAGTGAGGGAGAGATCACAGATACGCAGTATTTT.

This clone has just a few counts. This rearrangement joins TRBV27 to TRBJ2-7, with 9 bases identical to TRBD1. This CDR3 has 14 amino acids. From germline, CDR1 is MNHEY and CDR2 SMNVEV (reference sequence). The J segment lost 7 bases and the V segment lost 5 bases, leaving 9 bases of the junction unmatched. The CDR3 coding sequence is TGTGCCAGCAGTCCCTCCGGGACAGGGAATGAGCAGTACTTC. It is translated as CASSPSGTGNEQYF.

V gene TRBV15 combines with J gene TRBJ2-5; tentatively, D is TRBD1 (6 bases). The CDR3 has 15 residues. CDR1 LNHNV and CDR2 YYDKDF come from the germline V gene (reference sequence). Trimming removed 5 bases at V and 2 bases at J, with 15 bases between. The CDR3 loop is CATSSHGTLQETQYF. CDR3 in DNA: TGTGCCACCAGCTCCCACGGGACACTTCAAGAGACCCAGTACTTC.

The chain recombines TRBV19 with TRBJ1-5; D is uncertain. The V end lost 9 bases, the J end lost 2 bases, and 11 bases lay between the germline ends. Looked up from germline, CDR1 is LNHDA and CDR2 is SQIVND (reference sequence). This CDR3 comprises 13 residues. The CDR3: CASQVSGNQPQHF. CDR3 nucleotide sequence: TGTGCCAGCCAGGTTTCGGGCAATCAGCCCCAGCATTTT.

This clone showed up just once. V is TRBV7-2 and J is TRBJ1-2, with 7 bases identical to TRBD1. J was trimmed by 4 bases and V by 7 bases; bases with no gene match: 6. The germline V gene encodes CDR1 SGHTA and CDR2 FQGNSA. The CDR3 has 13 amino acids. The CDR3 reads CASIGGLSYGYTF. CDR3 in DNA: TGTGCCAGCATAGGGGGCCTTTCCTATGGCTACACCTTC.

The rearrangement links TRBV28 to TRBJ2-1; 14 bases line up with TRBD2. The CDR3 consists of 18 residues. Germline assignment: CDR1 MDHEN and CDR2 SYDVKM. V lost 2 bases to trimming and J lost 10 bases; unmatched junction nucleotides: 13. The CDR3 nucleotides are TGTGCCAGCAGTTTAGTTGCCCCCGGGACTAGCGGGAGAGACGAGCAGTTCTTC. It yields the protein CASSLVAPGTSGRDEQFF.

The chain recombines TRBV5-4 with TRBJ2-5, with a weak D call TRBD2 (7 bases). From germline, CDR1 is SGHNT and CDR2 YYREEE (reference sequence). The CDR3 contains 15 residues. The V gene lost 2 bases and the J gene lost 5 bases, with 16 bases spanning the gap. The CDR3 DNA sequence: TGTGCCAGCAGCTTAGGGGGGGTCCGGCAGGAGACCCAGTACTTC. Its protein product is CASSLGGVRQETQYF.

In this sample, this clone turned up a few times. The chain has TRBV4-1 and TRBJ2-7, with 10 nucleotides matching TRBD1. Germline values: CDR1 MGHRA, CDR2 YSYEKL. Trimming cost V 4 bases and J 4 bases; bases outside gene matches: 7. The CDR3 contains 15 residues. The CDR3 here is CASSPRTGGGYEQYF. As DNA, the CDR3 is TGCGCCAGCAGCCCCCGGACAGGGGGGGGTTACGAGCAGTACTTC.